The T cell receptor (beta chain) described here comes from a study of cytomegalovirus exposure and HLA in healthy donors. About the research overall: Caucasian-associated ancestry cluster membership applied to just over 80% of under 450 genotyped donors. The study, taken as a whole, reports: In a later analysis, V- and J-gene trimming of beta chains associated with a DCLRE1C missense variant, replicated independently. The investigators catalogued 164 TCR beta chains as cytomegalovirus-associated.

As regards this clone: What it binds is not known.

Trimming shortened V by 0 bases and J by 6 bases, and 22 bases separated the two germline ends. The CDR3 is 18 residues long. Germline V CDR1 and CDR2: MGHRA, YSYEKL. The PCR contained 60 Vbeta and 13 Jbeta primers. Only in-frame clones appear in the TCRdb table, and some are missing; sequencing was by immunoSEQ multiplex PCR. In the table there are around 150,000 clones, around three quarters of which are singletons. This TCR was recovered from a man aged 40-50 years in good health and CMV-seronegative. The chain is built from TRBV4-1 and TRBJ2-3; perhaps TRBD1 as D (5 bases). The source material was PBMCs. CDR3 sequence (DNA): TGCGCCAGCAGCCAAGAGCACCTTGGCCCCGAGACAGCCGATACGCAGTATTTT. This encodes CASSQEHLGPETADTQYF.